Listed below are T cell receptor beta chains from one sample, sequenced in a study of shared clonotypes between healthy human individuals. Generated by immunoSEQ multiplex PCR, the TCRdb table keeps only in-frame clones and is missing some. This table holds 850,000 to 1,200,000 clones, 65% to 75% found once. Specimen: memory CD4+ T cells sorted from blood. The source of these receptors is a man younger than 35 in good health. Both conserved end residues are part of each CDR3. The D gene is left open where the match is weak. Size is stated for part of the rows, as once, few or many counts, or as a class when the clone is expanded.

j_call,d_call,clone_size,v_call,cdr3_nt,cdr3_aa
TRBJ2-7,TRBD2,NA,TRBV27,TGTGCCAGCAGTTTAAGTAGCGGGGGTGCCTACGAGCAGTACTTC,CASSLSSGGAYEQYF
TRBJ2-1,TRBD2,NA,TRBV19,TGTGCCAGTAGTCCGAGGGGGACTAGCGGCTACAATGAGCAGTTCTTC,CASSPRGTSGYNEQFF
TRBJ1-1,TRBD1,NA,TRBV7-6,TGTGCCAGCAGCAGTCAACAGGGGGGAGACGACACTGAAGCTTTCTTT,CASSSQQGGDDTEAFF
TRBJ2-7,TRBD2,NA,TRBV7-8,TGTGCCAGCAGCCCATTAGCGGGAGGGCCCTACGAGCAGTACTTC,CASSPLAGGPYEQYF
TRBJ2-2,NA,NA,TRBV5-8,TGTGCCAGCAGCTTGTTTGGTACAGGGAACACCGGGGAGCTGTTTTTT,CASSLFGTGNTGELFF
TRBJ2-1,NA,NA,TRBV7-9,TGTGCCAGCAGCTTAGCGGGAGTGGGCAATGAGCAGTTCTTC,CASSLAGVGNEQFF
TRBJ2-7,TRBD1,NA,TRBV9,TGTGCCAGCAGCCCCCCGACAGGGACCTCCTACGAGCAGTACTTC,CASSPPTGTSYEQYF
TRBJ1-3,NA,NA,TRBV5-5,TGTGCCAGCAGCCCCGGGTTTGGAAACACCATATATTTT,CASSPGFGNTIYF
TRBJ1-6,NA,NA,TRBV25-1,TGTGCCAGCGCCGACGGATATAATTCACCCCTCCACTTT,CASADGYNSPLHF
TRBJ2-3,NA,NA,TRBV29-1,TGCAGCGTTGTGACGGGACTCAGCCAACCAGATACGCAGTATTTT,CSVVTGLSQPDTQYF
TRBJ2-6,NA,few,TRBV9,TGTGCCAGCAGCGACCGGACAGCGGCTGGGGCCAACGTCCTGACTTTC,CASSDRTAAGANVLTF
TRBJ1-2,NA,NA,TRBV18,TGTGCCAGCTCACCCTCTCTGCGGGACATCCTAGGAGGTGGCTACACCTTC,CASSPSLRDILGGGYTF
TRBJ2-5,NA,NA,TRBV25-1,TGTGCCAGCAGTGGGATAGACGGGGAGACCCAGTACTTC,CASSGIDGETQYF